The TCR beta chain under discussion was sequenced for a study of Ad26.COV2.S vaccination and SARS-CoV-2 variants. Study background: Enrolled in COV1001, the donor was in the Ad26.COV2.S trial arm, which received the vaccine. In the study, Ad26.COV2.S was injected intramuscularly once, or twice 56 days apart. General observations from the study: Substantial response breadth was reportedly seen for spike-specific CD8+ and CD4+ T cells after vaccination. It was found that vaccine and placebo recipients had similar non-spike TCR breadth.

This sample's treatment: roughly 18 received Ad26.COV2.S at low or high dose, single or two shots; five or six received placebo; per-sample allocation not given. The samples were gathered on day 63 after the first injection of vaccine or placebo. The CDR3 sequence is 15 residues long. Trimming took off 1 base at V and 5 bases at J, with 14 bases between the two ends. Per germline, CDR1 SGHVS and CDR2 FQNEAQ. This table comes from immunoSEQ multiplex PCR, and its TCRdb copy is limited to in-frame clones, with some not included. The sample holds around 400,000 clones, over 75% seen once. For this clone: Its specificity is not known.

The starting material was peripheral blood, obtained in a trial of Ad26.COV2.S vaccine versus placebo. V gene TRBV7-8 combines with J gene TRBJ2-5; D not certain. This TCR was sampled from a person aged 18-65 years who received the Ad26.COV2.S COVID-19 vaccine or a placebo. In nucleotides, the CDR3 is TGTGCCAGCAGCTTAGTGTCCGGGCTAGGGGAGACCCAGTACTTC. Its translation is CASSLVSGLGETQYF.